The 10 T cell receptor beta chains given below trace back to one sample, sequenced in a study of cytomegalovirus exposure and HLA in healthy donors (dated by TCRdb to about 2017). Receptors were amplified or captured by the immunoSEQ multiplex PCR assay. The multiplex PCR relied on a mix of 60 forward primers for TCR Vbeta segments and 13 reverse primers for TCR Jbeta segments. TCRdb mirrors the immuneACCESS table, restricted to in-frame sequences. Some clones are absent from its copies; in checked studies, under half trace to an unresolved V gene, and the reason for the others is unknown. A total of fewer than 150,000 clones appear in this sample, about 79% of them only once. Around 2.5% of the sample is in the top ten clones. The sample was PBMCs. These receptors came from a male donor in good health and CMV-seronegative.

The chain combines TRBV6-5 with TRBJ2-3; D might be TRBD2 (5 bases). The germline V and J ends were trimmed by 0 bases and 5 bases, with 9 bases remaining between them. The CDR3 consists of 14 residues. Germline V gene data show CDR1 as MNHEY and CDR2 as SVGAGI. The CDR3 DNA is TGTGCCAGCAGTTACTCGATAGGAGGAGATACGCAGTATTTT. This translates into CASSYSIGGDTQYF.

The chain joins TRBV9 to TRBJ2-1; D is perhaps TRBD2 (5 bases). The CDR3 loop spans 15 amino acids. V was shortened by 2 bases and J by 5 bases, with 14 bases between the two germline ends. Germline V lookup: CDR1 SGDLS, CDR2 YYNGEE. The DNA of the CDR3 is TGTGCCAGCAGCGTTAGCGCCAGAATTGACAATGAGCAGTTCTTC. Translated, it gives CASSVSARIDNEQFF.

This clone came up once. This sequence joins TRBV5-4 and TRBJ2-5; D might be TRBD2 (5 bases). The germline gives CDR1 SGHNT, CDR2 YYREEE (reference sequence). The CDR3 consists of 14 residues. With 3 bases removed from V and 4 bases from J, the gap between germline ends came to 13 bases. The chain's CDR3 is CASSSPSGGETQYF. CDR3 nucleotide sequence: TGTGCCAGCAGCTCCCCCAGTGGAGGAGAGACCCAGTACTTC.

In this sample, this clone turned up once. The chain links TRBV4-3 to TRBJ2-1, with D perhaps matching TRBD2 (5 bases). The CDR3 spans 15 residues. Looked up from germline, CDR1 is LGHNA and CDR2 is YSLEER. Trimming shortened V by 0 bases and J by 7 bases, and 13 bases separated the two germline ends. The CDR3 protein is CASSQDRTFTNEQFF. In DNA, the CDR3 is TGCGCCAGCAGCCAAGATAGGACTTTCACTAATGAGCAGTTCTTC.

This clone came up once. This chain joins TRBV4-1 and TRBJ2-3; D may be TRBD2 (5 bases). Deletions cut 1 base from V and 4 bases from J, with 15 bases between. CDR1 is MGHRA and CDR2 is YSYEKL in the germline V gene. CDR3 size: 16 residues. CDR3 bases: TGCGCCAGCAGCCAAGCCGCGGGCGGTCTAGCAGATACGCAGTATTTT. Protein product: CASSQAAGGLADTQYF.

V usage is TRBV30 and J usage is TRBJ2-7; TRBD2 matches 9 bases. The CDR3 is made up of 15 amino acids. V trimming: 2 bases; J trimming: 2 bases; junction bases outside the gene matches: 7. Germline V gene sequence: CDR1 GTSNPN, CDR2 SVGIG (reference sequence). CDR3 sequence (DNA): TGTGCCTGGAGTCTCGATAGCGGGAGCGCCTACGAGCAGTACTTC. Encoded protein: CAWSLDSGSAYEQYF.

This sequence joins TRBV28 and TRBJ1-4; no definite D call. Germline-derived CDR1 and CDR2 are MDHEN and SYDVKM. The ends were cut back, 3 bases at V and 6 bases at J, with 5 bases in the middle. There are 12 residues in the CDR3. DNA for the CDR3: TGTGCCAGCAGTTTGAGGTATGAAAAACTGTTTTTT. Amino acids: CASSLRYEKLFF.

This chain links TRBV30 with TRBJ2-7; 7 nucleotides line up with TRBD1. The V gene end was trimmed by 6 bases and the J gene end by 6 bases; junction bases not matched to a gene: 8. The CDR3 is 12 amino acids. Looked up from germline, CDR1 is GTSNPN and CDR2 is SVGIG (reference sequence). The CDR3 loop is CACTPGGGEQYF. The DNA of the CDR3 is TGTGCCTGCACTCCAGGGGGTGGCGAGCAGTACTTC.

This chain joins TRBV7-9 and TRBJ2-7, with D uncertain. Per germline, CDR1 SEHNR and CDR2 FQNEAQ (reference sequence). The V gene lost 5 bases and the J gene lost 5 bases, with 4 bases spanning the gap. The CDR3 covers 10 residues. The CDR3, as DNA: TGTGCCAGCAGCGTAAACGAGCAGTACTTC. Residues: CASSVNEQYF.

The rearrangement links TRBV7-2 to TRBJ2-7; 9 bases agree with TRBD2. Germline V gives CDR1 SGHTA, CDR2 FQGNSA. V shed 3 bases, J shed 6 bases, and the junction held 3 bases outside the gene matches. The CDR3 is 13 residues long. The CDR3 coding sequence is TGTGCCAGCAGCTTCTGGACTAGCGTCGAGCAGTACTTC. Translation: CASSFWTSVEQYF.